This T cell receptor (beta chain) stems from a study of T cells in Graves' hyperthyroidism and ophthalmopathy. This clonotype was counted between two and nine times. The investigators amplified TCR beta CDR3 regions from RNA transcripts. First-round RT-PCR with HTBI primers amplified the TCR CDR3 region. TCRdb re-called the multiplex PCR reads with MiXCR, one entry per CDR3 protein. The data show about 200,000 distinct CDR3 sequences, about a sixth seen once. What was sequenced was blood. The TCR sequence derives from a man between 35 and 55 years old with Graves' hyperthyroidism.

Written as DNA, the CDR3 is TGTGCCAGCAGTGACCCGGGACTAGCGGGGGGGCAAGATACGCAGTATTTT. Its protein is CASSDPGLAGGQDTQYF. The chain combines TRBV2 with TRBJ2-3; 16 bases line up with TRBD2. After removal of 3 bases from V and 5 bases from J, the junction contained 5 bases not matched to a gene. The CDR3 has 17 residues. Germline-derived CDR1 and CDR2 are SNHLY and FYNNEI.